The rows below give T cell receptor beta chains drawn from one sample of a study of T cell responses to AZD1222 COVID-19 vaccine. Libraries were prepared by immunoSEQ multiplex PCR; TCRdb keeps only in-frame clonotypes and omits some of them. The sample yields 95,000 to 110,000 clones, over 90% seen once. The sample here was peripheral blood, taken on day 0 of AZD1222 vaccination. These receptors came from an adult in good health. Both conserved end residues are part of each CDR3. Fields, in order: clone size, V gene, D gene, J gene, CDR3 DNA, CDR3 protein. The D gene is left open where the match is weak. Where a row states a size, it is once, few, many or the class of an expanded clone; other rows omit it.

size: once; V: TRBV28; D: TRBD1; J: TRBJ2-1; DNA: TGTGCCAGCAGCGCTCCCAGGGGGTCCTACAATGAGCAGTTCTTC; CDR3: CASSAPRGSYNEQFF
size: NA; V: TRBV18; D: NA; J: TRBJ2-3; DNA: TGTGCCAGCTCACCATACGGAGGGGACACAGATACGCAGTATTTT; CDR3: CASSPYGGDTDTQYF
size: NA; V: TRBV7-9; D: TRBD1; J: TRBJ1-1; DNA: TGTGCCAGCAGCGCGAACAGGGGAAGGGGGACTGAAGCTTTCTTT; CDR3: CASSANRGRGTEAFF
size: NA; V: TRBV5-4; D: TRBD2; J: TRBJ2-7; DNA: TGTGCCAGCAGCCTAGCGGGGGGATCGGCCTACGAGCAGTACTTC; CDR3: CASSLAGGSAYEQYF
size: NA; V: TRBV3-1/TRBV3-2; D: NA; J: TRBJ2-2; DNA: TGTGCCAGCAGCCAAGGCTCCACCGGGGAGCTGTTTTTT; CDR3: CASSQGSTGELFF
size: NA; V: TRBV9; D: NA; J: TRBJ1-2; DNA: TGTGCCAGCAGCGTAGGCTCAGGGGACCACTATGGCTACACCTTC; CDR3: CASSVGSGDHYGYTF
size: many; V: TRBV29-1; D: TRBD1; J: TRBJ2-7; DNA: TGCAGCGTTGAACCCCCAGGGGGATACGAGCAGTACTTC; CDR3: CSVEPPGGYEQYF
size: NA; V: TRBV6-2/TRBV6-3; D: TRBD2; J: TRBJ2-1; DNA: TGTGCCAGCAGTCGCCCGACTAGCGGGACCCCGACTGAGCAGTTCTTC; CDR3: CASSRPTSGTPTEQFF
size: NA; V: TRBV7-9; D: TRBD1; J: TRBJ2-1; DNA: TGTGCCAGCAGCTTAGGGGGACAGACTTATGAGCAGTTCTTC; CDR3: CASSLGGQTYEQFF
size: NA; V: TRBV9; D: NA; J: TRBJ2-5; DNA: TGTGCCAGCAGCGTAGGACAGGCCCAAGAGACCCAGTACTTC; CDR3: CASSVGQAQETQYF
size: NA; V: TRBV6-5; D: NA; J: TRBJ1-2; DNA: TGTGCCAGCAGTACCCAAGGGCCCCGGAGGGGAGGCTACACCTTC; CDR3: CASSTQGPRRGGYTF
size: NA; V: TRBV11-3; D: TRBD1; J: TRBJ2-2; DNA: TGTGCCAGCAGCTTGGACAGGTTGGCCGGGGAGCTGTTTTTT; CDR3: CASSLDRLAGELFF
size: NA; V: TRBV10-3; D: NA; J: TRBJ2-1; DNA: TGTGCCATCAGTGAGGATCTAGTGGCCAATGAGCAGTTCTTC; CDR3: CAISEDLVANEQFF
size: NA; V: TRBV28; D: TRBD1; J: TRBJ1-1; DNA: TGTGCCAGCAGGGGGACAGGGATGATGAACACTGAAGCTTTCTTT; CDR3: CASRGTGMMNTEAFF